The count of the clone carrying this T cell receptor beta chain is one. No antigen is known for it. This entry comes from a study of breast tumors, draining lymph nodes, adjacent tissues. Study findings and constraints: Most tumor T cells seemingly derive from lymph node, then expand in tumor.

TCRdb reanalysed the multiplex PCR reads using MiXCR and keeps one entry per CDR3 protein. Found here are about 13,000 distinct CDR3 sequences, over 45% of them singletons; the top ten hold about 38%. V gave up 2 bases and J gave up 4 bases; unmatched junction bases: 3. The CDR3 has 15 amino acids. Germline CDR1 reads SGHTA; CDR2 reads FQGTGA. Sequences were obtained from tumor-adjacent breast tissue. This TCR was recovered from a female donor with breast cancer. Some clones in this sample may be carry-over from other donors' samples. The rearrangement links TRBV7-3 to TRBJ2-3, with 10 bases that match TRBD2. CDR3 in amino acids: CASSLAAGGPDTQYF. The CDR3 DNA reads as TGTGCCAGCAGCTTAGCAGCGGGAGGGCCAGATACGCAGTATTTT.